The next 7 T cell receptor beta chains were all read from a single sample in a study of human T cells and chemical hapten exposure. TCRdb itself ran the RACE reads through MiXCR, one entry per CDR3 protein. The data contain tens of thousands of distinct CDR3 sequences, roughly 11% of them singletons. Time point given: patch test 3, about 24 weeks after DPC sensitization. Treatment indicated: therapeutic diphenylcyclopropenone sensitization with weekly scalp DPC. The material was whole blood, obtained in connection with sensitization to the hapten diphenylcyclopropenone (DPC). These receptor sequences come from a woman in her thirties with alopecia areata. Some clones in this sample may be carry-over from other donors' samples.

This clonotype was found a few times. This chain uses TRBV10-3 with TRBJ2-2; 10 bases fit TRBD1. The length of the CDR3 is 16 residues. The ends lost 6 bases at V and 0 bases at J; junction bases unmatched: 4. Germline V gene sequence: CDR1 ENHRY, CDR2 SYGVKD. The CDR3 loop reads CAIRSDRGPNTGELFF. CDR3 nucleotide sequence: TGTGCCATCAGAAGCGACAGGGGGCCGAACACCGGGGAGCTGTTTTTT.

V is TRBV19 and J is TRBJ2-2, with D possibly being TRBD1 or TRBD2 (5 bases each). The CDR3 is 15 residues long. Germline lookup yields CDR1 LNHDA and CDR2 SQIVND (reference sequence). V was pared by 10 bases and J by 7 bases, with 22 bases between. CDR3 coding DNA: TGTGCCACCAGACTCAGAGGGGCCCCCATCGGGGAGCTGTTTTTT. This encodes CATRLRGAPIGELFF. The full variable domain, in which reference TRBV19 and TRBJ2-2 provide the parts outside the CDR3, is DGGITQSPKYLFRKEGQNVTLSCEQNLNHDAMYWYRQDPGQGLRLIYYSQIVNDFQKGDIAEGYSVSREKKESFPLTVTSAQKNPTAFYLCATRLRGAPIGELFFGEGSRLTVL.

This clonotype was detected only a few times. This chain connects TRBV6-5 to TRBJ1-2; D unresolved. V shed 6 bases and J shed 4 bases, with 21 bases lying between them. This CDR3 comprises 16 residues. Germline loops: CDR1 MNHEY, CDR2 SVGAGI. The CDR3 nucleotides are TGTGCCAGCAGCGCGAGCCTCCAAAGTATTGGCTATGGCTACACCTTC. It codes for CASSASLQSIGYGYTF.

The chain carries TRBV11-2 and TRBJ2-3; D not certain. In germline, CDR1 is SGHAT, CDR2 FQNNGV. The CDR3 length is 13 residues. Between the trimmed V and J ends, which lost 4 bases and 7 bases, there was a span of 12 bases. The CDR3 nucleotides are TGTGCCAGCAGCTCGAGCCAAGGGAATACGCAGTATTTT. Its translation: CASSSSQGNTQYF.

The V call is TRBV7-2, the J call TRBJ2-7; 7 bases align to TRBD2. This CDR3 contains 15 residues. Trimming at V came to 3 bases and at J to 2 bases, leaving 7 bases not matched to a gene. Germline CDR1 and CDR2: SGHTA and FQGNSA. CDR3 sequence (DNA): TGTGCCAGCAGCTTCTCTTTGGGACTAACCTACGAGCAGTACTTC. Its translation: CASSFSLGLTYEQYF.

This clonotype was detected many times. The chain employs TRBV7-2 and TRBJ1-3; 9 nucleotides line up with TRBD1. This CDR3 spans 17 amino acids. CDR1 and CDR2 from the germline V gene are SGHTA and FQGNSA. The V gene end was trimmed by 5 bases and the J gene end by 4 bases; junction bases not matched to a gene: 12. Written as DNA, the CDR3 is TGTGCCAGCAGCCTGGGACAGGGAAGAAGCTCCGGAAACACCATATATTTT. Its translation is CASSLGQGRSSGNTIYF. The variable domain in full, with the rest retrieved from reference TRBV7-2 and TRBJ1-3, is GAGVSQSPSNKVTEKGKDVELRCDPISGHTALYWYRQSLGQGLEFLIYFQGNSAPDKSGLPSDRFSAERTGGSVSTLTIQRTQQEDSAVYLCASSLGQGRSSGNTIYFGEGSWLTVV.

This clonotype came up many times. The rearrangement links TRBV3-1 to TRBJ1-3; maybe TRBD1 (5 bases). The V end lost 4 bases, the J end lost 4 bases, and 14 bases lay between the germline ends. The CDR3 is 15 amino acids. CDR1 and CDR2 from the germline V gene are LGHDT and YNNKEL (reference sequence). For the CDR3, the DNA is TGTGCCAGCAGCCTATCCTGGGGCTCGGGAAACACCATATATTTT. This gives the protein CASSLSWGSGNTIYF.